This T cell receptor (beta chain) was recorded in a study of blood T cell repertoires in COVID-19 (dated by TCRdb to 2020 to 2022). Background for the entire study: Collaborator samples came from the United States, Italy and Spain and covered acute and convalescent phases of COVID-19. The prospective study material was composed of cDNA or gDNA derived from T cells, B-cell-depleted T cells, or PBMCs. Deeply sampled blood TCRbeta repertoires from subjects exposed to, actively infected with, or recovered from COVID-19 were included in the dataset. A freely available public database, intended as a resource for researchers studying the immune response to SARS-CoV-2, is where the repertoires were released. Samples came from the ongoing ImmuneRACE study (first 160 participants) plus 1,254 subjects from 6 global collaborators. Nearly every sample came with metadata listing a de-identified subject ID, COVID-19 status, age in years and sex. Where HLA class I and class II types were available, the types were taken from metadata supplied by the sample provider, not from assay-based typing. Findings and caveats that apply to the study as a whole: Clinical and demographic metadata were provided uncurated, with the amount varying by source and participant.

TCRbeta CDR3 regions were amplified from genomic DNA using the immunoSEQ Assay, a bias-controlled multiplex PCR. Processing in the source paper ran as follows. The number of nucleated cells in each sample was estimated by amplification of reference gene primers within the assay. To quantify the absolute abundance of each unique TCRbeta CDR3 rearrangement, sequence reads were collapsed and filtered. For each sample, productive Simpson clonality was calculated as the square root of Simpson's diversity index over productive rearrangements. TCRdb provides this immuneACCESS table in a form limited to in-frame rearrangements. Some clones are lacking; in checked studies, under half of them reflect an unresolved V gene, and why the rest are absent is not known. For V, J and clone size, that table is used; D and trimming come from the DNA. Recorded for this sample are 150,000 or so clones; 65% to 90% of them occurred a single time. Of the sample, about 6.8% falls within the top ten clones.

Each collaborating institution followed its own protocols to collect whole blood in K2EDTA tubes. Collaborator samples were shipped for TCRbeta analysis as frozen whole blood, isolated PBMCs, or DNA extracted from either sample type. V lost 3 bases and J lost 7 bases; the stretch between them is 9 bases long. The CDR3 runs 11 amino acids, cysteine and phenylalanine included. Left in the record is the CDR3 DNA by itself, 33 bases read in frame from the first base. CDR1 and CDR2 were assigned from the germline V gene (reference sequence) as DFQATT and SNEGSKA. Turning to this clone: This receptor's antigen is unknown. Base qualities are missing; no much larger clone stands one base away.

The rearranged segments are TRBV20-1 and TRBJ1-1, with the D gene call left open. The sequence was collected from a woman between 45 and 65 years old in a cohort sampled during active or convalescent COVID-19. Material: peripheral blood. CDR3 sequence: CSASTGFEAFF. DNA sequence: TGCAGTGCTAGTACGGGATTTGAAGCTTTCTTT.